Listed below are T cell receptor beta chains from one sample, sequenced in a study of long-term antiretroviral therapy in people with HIV. Repertoires were generated with immunoSEQ multiplex PCR, while TCRdb's copy carries only in-frame clones and drops some. Of under 25,000 clones detected, roughly 80% appear once; the ten largest clones hold 10% to 15%. Sequences were derived from unsorted PBMCs, sampled 1.6 years after starting antiretroviral therapy. These receptors were collected from a middle-aged man with HIV. CDR3s include the opening cysteine and the closing phenylalanine or tryptophan. Fields, in order: J gene, V gene, clone size, D gene, CDR3 DNA, CDR3 protein. A D gene is named only where the DNA matches it firmly. Clone size is stated in some rows and not others, as once, few, many or a class when expanded.

J gene: TRBJ1-1; V gene: TRBV7-9; clone size: NA; D gene: NA; CDR3 DNA: TGTGCCAGCAGCCCCGGACAGAACACTGAAGCTTTCTTT; CDR3 protein: CASSPGQNTEAFF
J gene: TRBJ2-1; V gene: TRBV9; clone size: NA; D gene: NA; CDR3 DNA: TGTGCCAGCACCGTAGCAGGGGTTAGCTCCTACAATGAGCAGTTCTTC; CDR3 protein: CASTVAGVSSYNEQFF
J gene: TRBJ1-2; V gene: TRBV5-1; clone size: NA; D gene: TRBD1; CDR3 DNA: TGCGCCAGCAGCTTGGCTTGGACAGGTGCTGTGGAATACTATGGCTACACCTTC; CDR3 protein: CASSLAWTGAVEYYGYTF
J gene: TRBJ1-1; V gene: TRBV19; clone size: NA; D gene: NA; CDR3 DNA: TGTGCCAGTAGTGCTAGACGTGCGAACACTGAAGCTTTCTTT; CDR3 protein: CASSARRANTEAFF
J gene: TRBJ2-2; V gene: TRBV11-2; clone size: NA; D gene: NA; CDR3 DNA: TGTGCCAGCAACTTCTACACCGGGGAGCTGTTTTTT; CDR3 protein: CASNFYTGELFF
J gene: TRBJ1-4; V gene: TRBV18; clone size: NA; D gene: NA; CDR3 DNA: TGTGCCAGCTCACCTCTGTCAGCTAATGAAAAACTGTTTTTT; CDR3 protein: CASSPLSANEKLFF
J gene: TRBJ2-7; V gene: TRBV7-6; clone size: NA; D gene: NA; CDR3 DNA: TGTGCCAGCAGCTTAGGCAACTCCTACGAGCAGTACTTC; CDR3 protein: CASSLGNSYEQYF
J gene: TRBJ2-1; V gene: TRBV12-5; clone size: once; D gene: TRBD1; CDR3 DNA: TGTGCTACTTCAACCGGGACAGGGGGATTTAATGAGCAGTTCTTC; CDR3 protein: CATSTGTGGFNEQFF
J gene: TRBJ1-2; V gene: TRBV4-2; clone size: NA; D gene: TRBD1; CDR3 DNA: TGTGCCAGCAGCCAAGATCTCGGGACAGGGGGAATGGGGCGCGGCTACACCTTC; CDR3 protein: CASSQDLGTGGMGRGYTF
J gene: TRBJ2-2; V gene: TRBV4-1; clone size: few; D gene: TRBD2; CDR3 DNA: TGCGCCAGCAGCCAAGATGAGCGGGACGGGGAGCTGTTTTTT; CDR3 protein: CASSQDERDGELFF
J gene: TRBJ2-2; V gene: TRBV9; clone size: NA; D gene: NA; CDR3 DNA: TGTGCCAGCAGCTGGGTTGGCACCGGGGAGCTGTTTTTT; CDR3 protein: CASSWVGTGELFF
J gene: TRBJ1-2; V gene: TRBV7-3; clone size: NA; D gene: NA; CDR3 DNA: TGTGCCAGCAGCTTAACGGGGGGGGATGGTGGCTACACCTTC; CDR3 protein: CASSLTGGDGGYTF
J gene: TRBJ2-7; V gene: TRBV5-1; clone size: few; D gene: TRBD1; CDR3 DNA: TGCGCCAGCAGCTTGGGACAGGGGGCTAGCGACGAGCAGTACTTC; CDR3 protein: CASSLGQGASDEQYF
J gene: TRBJ1-2; V gene: TRBV19; clone size: NA; D gene: NA; CDR3 DNA: TGTGCCAGTAGTTCACCGGACGAGTATGGCTACACCTTC; CDR3 protein: CASSSPDEYGYTF
J gene: TRBJ2-7; V gene: TRBV5-1; clone size: NA; D gene: NA; CDR3 DNA: TGCGCCAGCAGTCTTACGGGGGAGGTTATCTACGAGCAGTACTTC; CDR3 protein: CASSLTGEVIYEQYF
J gene: TRBJ2-7; V gene: TRBV9; clone size: NA; D gene: NA; CDR3 DNA: TGTGCCAGCAGCCATCGTAGCTCGGCAGGGGAGTACGAGCAGTACTTC; CDR3 protein: CASSHRSSAGEYEQYF
J gene: TRBJ1-1; V gene: TRBV29-1; clone size: NA; D gene: NA; CDR3 DNA: TGCAGCGTTGAAGCGGGACTTGCGAACACTGAAGCTTTCTTT; CDR3 protein: CSVEAGLANTEAFF
J gene: TRBJ2-1; V gene: TRBV10-2; clone size: NA; D gene: TRBD2; CDR3 DNA: TGCGCCAGCAGCCCGGGACTAGCGGGGGGACCCACTGCCCTTACACATGAGCAGTTCTTC; CDR3 protein: CASSPGLAGGPTALTHEQFF
J gene: TRBJ1-6; V gene: TRBV27; clone size: NA; D gene: TRBD1; CDR3 DNA: TGTGCCAGCAGTTTATCCCGGACAGGGCGGTCACCCCTCCACTTT; CDR3 protein: CASSLSRTGRSPLHF
J gene: TRBJ1-3; V gene: TRBV30; clone size: NA; D gene: NA; CDR3 DNA: TGTGCCTGGAGTGCCTCGGGGTACACCATATATTTT; CDR3 protein: CAWSASGYTIYF
J gene: TRBJ1-1; V gene: TRBV19; clone size: NA; D gene: NA; CDR3 DNA: TGTGCCGCGAGGGGGTGGAACACTGAAGCTTTCTTT; CDR3 protein: CAARGWNTEAFF
J gene: TRBJ1-1; V gene: TRBV7-8; clone size: few; D gene: NA; CDR3 DNA: TGTGCCAGCAGCTTAGCAGGGAACACTGAAGCTTTCTTT; CDR3 protein: CASSLAGNTEAFF
J gene: TRBJ2-2; V gene: TRBV19; clone size: NA; D gene: TRBD1; CDR3 DNA: TGTGCCAGTAGTATAGTGGACAGGGGCCAGCCCGGGGAGCTGTTTTTT; CDR3 protein: CASSIVDRGQPGELFF
J gene: TRBJ1-1; V gene: TRBV14; clone size: NA; D gene: NA; CDR3 DNA: TGTGCCAGCAGCCCCTGGTTAGCTACAGTTGAAGCTTTCTTT; CDR3 protein: CASSPWLATVEAFF
J gene: TRBJ1-4; V gene: TRBV14; clone size: NA; D gene: TRBD1; CDR3 DNA: TGTGCCAGCAGCCAAGATGTATACATAGGAGGGACAGGGGTCGAAAAACTGTTTTTT; CDR3 protein: CASSQDVYIGGTGVEKLFF
J gene: TRBJ1-5; V gene: TRBV6-5; clone size: few; D gene: NA; CDR3 DNA: TGTGCCAGCGCTTTCTCCAGCCAAACGCCCCAGCATTTT; CDR3 protein: CASAFSSQTPQHF
J gene: TRBJ1-1; V gene: TRBV7-8; clone size: NA; D gene: NA; CDR3 DNA: TGTGCCAGCAAAGCTGGAGGGAACACTGAAGCTTTCTTT; CDR3 protein: CASKAGGNTEAFF
J gene: TRBJ1-1; V gene: TRBV11-3; clone size: NA; D gene: NA; CDR3 DNA: TGTGCCAGCAGCTTAAGGGCCGCGAACACTGAAGCTTTCTTT; CDR3 protein: CASSLRAANTEAFF
J gene: TRBJ1-1; V gene: TRBV7-9; clone size: NA; D gene: TRBD1; CDR3 DNA: TGTGCCAGCAGCCTTAGTCAGGGGGCTAGAGCTTTCTTT; CDR3 protein: CASSLSQGARAFF
J gene: TRBJ1-6; V gene: TRBV19; clone size: NA; D gene: TRBD1; CDR3 DNA: TGTGCCAGTAGTAGGGACAGTAATAATTCACCCCTCCACTTT; CDR3 protein: CASSRDSNNSPLHF
J gene: TRBJ1-1; V gene: TRBV28; clone size: NA; D gene: TRBD1; CDR3 DNA: TGTGCCAGCAGTTTGGACAGGGAGAACACTGAAGCTTTCTTT; CDR3 protein: CASSLDRENTEAFF
J gene: TRBJ1-4; V gene: TRBV6-1; clone size: NA; D gene: NA; CDR3 DNA: TGTGCCAGCAGTGAACGGGGTACGGCTAATGAAAAACTGTTTTTT; CDR3 protein: CASSERGTANEKLFF
J gene: TRBJ1-4; V gene: TRBV25-1; clone size: NA; D gene: NA; CDR3 DNA: TGTGCCAGCAGTACCAGGGCACAGGGCGGTGAAAAACTGTTTTTT; CDR3 protein: CASSTRAQGGEKLFF
J gene: TRBJ2-6; V gene: TRBV30; clone size: NA; D gene: NA; CDR3 DNA: TGTGCCTGGGACCTAGGGCGGAGCTCTGGGGCCAACGTCCTGACTTTC; CDR3 protein: CAWDLGRSSGANVLTF
J gene: TRBJ2-7; V gene: TRBV7-8; clone size: NA; D gene: TRBD1; CDR3 DNA: TGTGCCAGCAGCTTAGTGGGGACAGACTCCTACGAGCAGTACTTC; CDR3 protein: CASSLVGTDSYEQYF
J gene: TRBJ2-7; V gene: TRBV5-1; clone size: few; D gene: TRBD2; CDR3 DNA: TGCGCCAGCACTGCGACTAGCGGGAGTTCCGAGCAGTACTTC; CDR3 protein: CASTATSGSSEQYF
J gene: TRBJ1-1; V gene: TRBV25-1; clone size: NA; D gene: NA; CDR3 DNA: TGTGCCAGCAGTGAATCCCGGGACAACTCTGAAGCTTTCTTT; CDR3 protein: CASSESRDNSEAFF
J gene: TRBJ2-1; V gene: TRBV27; clone size: NA; D gene: NA; CDR3 DNA: TGTGCCAGCAGTATTATGTTGGGGGGCGAGTACAATGAGCAGTTCTTC; CDR3 protein: CASSIMLGGEYNEQFF
J gene: TRBJ2-2; V gene: TRBV5-1; clone size: NA; D gene: NA; CDR3 DNA: TGCGCCAGCAGCCAAGGGACCTTTGAGCTGTTTTTT; CDR3 protein: CASSQGTFELFF
J gene: TRBJ2-3; V gene: TRBV10-3; clone size: NA; D gene: NA; CDR3 DNA: TGTGCCATCAGCGGGGACCCGCTGAATTCAGATACGCAGTATTTT; CDR3 protein: CAISGDPLNSDTQYF
J gene: TRBJ2-3; V gene: TRBV7-9; clone size: NA; D gene: NA; CDR3 DNA: TGTGCCAGCAGCTTGAGCACAGATACGCAGTATTTT; CDR3 protein: CASSLSTDTQYF
J gene: TRBJ2-7; V gene: TRBV6-6; clone size: NA; D gene: TRBD2; CDR3 DNA: TGTGCCAGCAGCTACGGAGGAAGCGGGGGGAGCTACGAGCAGTACTTC; CDR3 protein: CASSYGGSGGSYEQYF